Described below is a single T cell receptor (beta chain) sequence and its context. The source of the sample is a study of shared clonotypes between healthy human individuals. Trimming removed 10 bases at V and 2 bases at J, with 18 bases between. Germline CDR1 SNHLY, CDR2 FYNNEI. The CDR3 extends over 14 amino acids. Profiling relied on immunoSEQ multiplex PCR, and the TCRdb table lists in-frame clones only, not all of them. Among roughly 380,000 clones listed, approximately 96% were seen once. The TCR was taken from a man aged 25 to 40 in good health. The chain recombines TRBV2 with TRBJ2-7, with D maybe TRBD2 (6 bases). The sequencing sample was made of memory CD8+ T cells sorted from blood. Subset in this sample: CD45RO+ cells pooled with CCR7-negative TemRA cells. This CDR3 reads CAILLGGGPYEQYF. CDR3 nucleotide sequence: TGTGCCATCTTACTTGGGGGAGGACCCTACGAGCAGTACTTC.